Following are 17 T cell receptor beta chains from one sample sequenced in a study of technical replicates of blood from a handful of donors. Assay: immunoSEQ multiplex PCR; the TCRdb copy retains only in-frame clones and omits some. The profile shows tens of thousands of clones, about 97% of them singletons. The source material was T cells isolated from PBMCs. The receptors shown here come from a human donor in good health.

CDR3 in DNA: TGCACCAGCAGCCAAGAGCATACTCCGGGACAGCGGAACCCAACTAATGAAAAACTGTTTTTT. Its protein is CTSSQEHTPGQRNPTNEKLFF. The rearrangement links TRBV1 to TRBJ1-4; the tabulated D call, TRBD1, remains unverified against the DNA. TRBV1 is a known pseudogene. The CDR3 covers 21 residues.

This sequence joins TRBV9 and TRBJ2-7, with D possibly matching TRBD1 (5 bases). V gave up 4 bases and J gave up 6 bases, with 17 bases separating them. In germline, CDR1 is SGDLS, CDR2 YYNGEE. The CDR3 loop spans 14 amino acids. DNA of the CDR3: TGTGCCAGCAGCTATAGGGAAGGGGCTTCCGAGCAGTACTTC. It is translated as CASSYREGASEQYF. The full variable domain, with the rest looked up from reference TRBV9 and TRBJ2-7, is DSGVTQTPKHLITATGQRVTLRCSPRSGDLSVYWYQQSLDQGLQFLIQYYNGEERAKGNILERFSAQQFPDLHSELNLSSLELGDSALYFCASSYREGASEQYFGPGTRLTVT.

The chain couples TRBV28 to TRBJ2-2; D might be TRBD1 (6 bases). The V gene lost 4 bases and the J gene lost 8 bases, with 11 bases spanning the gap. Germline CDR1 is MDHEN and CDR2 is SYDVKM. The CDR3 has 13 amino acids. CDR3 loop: CASSYRETGELFF. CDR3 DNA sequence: TGTGCCAGCAGTTACAGGGAAACTGGGGAGCTGTTTTTT. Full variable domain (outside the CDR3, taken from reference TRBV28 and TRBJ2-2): DVKVTQSSRYLVKRTGEKVFLECVQDMDHENMFWYRQDPGLGLRLIYFSYDVKMKEKGDIPEGYSVSREKKERFSLILESASTNQTSMYLCASSYRETGELFFGEGSRLTVL.

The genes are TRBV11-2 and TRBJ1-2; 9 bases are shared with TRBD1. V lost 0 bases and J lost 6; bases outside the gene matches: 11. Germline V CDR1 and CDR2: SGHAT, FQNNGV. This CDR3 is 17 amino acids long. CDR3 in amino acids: CASSLEGYSTGGNGYTF. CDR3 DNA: TGTGCCAGCAGCTTAGAGGGGTACTCGACAGGGGGTAATGGCTACACCTTC.

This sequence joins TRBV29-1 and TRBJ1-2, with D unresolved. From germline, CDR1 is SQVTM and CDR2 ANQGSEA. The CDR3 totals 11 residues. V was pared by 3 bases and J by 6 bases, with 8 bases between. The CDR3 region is CSVDRIDGYTF. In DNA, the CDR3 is TGCAGCGTTGACAGGATTGATGGCTACACCTTC.

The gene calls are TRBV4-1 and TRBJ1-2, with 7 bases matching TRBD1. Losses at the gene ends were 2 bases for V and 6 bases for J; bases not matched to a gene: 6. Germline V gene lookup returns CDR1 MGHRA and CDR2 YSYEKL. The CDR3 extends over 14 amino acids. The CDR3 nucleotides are TGCGCCAGCAGCCAAACGACAGGGAAAGATGGCTACACCTTC. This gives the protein CASSQTTGKDGYTF.

This CDR3 is CASSSLAHSTDTQYF. The CDR3 DNA reads as TGTGCCAGCAGCTCACTAGCGCATAGCACAGATACGCAGTATTTT. The rearrangement links TRBV7-6 to TRBJ2-3, with 7 bases that match TRBD2. Trimming cost V 4 bases and J 0 bases; bases outside gene matches: 4. Germline V lookup: CDR1 SGHVS, CDR2 FNYEAQ. There are 15 residues in the CDR3.

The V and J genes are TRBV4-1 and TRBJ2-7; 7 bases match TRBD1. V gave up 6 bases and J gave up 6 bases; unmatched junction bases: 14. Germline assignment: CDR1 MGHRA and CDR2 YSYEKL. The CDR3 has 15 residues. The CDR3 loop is CASSIRDSPQGEQYF. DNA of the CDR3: TGCGCCAGCAGTATAAGGGACAGTCCGCAGGGCGAGCAGTACTTC.

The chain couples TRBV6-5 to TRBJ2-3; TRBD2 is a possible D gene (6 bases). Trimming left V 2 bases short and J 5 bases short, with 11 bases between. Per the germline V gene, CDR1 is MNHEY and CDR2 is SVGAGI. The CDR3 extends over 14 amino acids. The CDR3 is CASSYEGRKDTQYF. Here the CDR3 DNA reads TGTGCCAGCAGTTACGAGGGGAGGAAAGATACGCAGTATTTT.

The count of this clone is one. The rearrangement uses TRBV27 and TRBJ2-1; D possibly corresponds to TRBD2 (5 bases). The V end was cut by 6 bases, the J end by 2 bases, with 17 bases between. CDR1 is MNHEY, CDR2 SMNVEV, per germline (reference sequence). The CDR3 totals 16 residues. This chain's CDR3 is CASRFPLWRAYNEQFF. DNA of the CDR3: TGTGCCAGCAGATTTCCCCTCTGGCGGGCCTACAATGAGCAGTTCTTC.

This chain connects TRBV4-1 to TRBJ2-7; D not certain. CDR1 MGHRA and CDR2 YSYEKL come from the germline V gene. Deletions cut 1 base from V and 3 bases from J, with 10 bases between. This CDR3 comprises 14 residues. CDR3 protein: CASSQALGYYEQYF. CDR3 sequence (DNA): TGCGCCAGCAGCCAAGCACTCGGGTACTACGAGCAGTACTTC.

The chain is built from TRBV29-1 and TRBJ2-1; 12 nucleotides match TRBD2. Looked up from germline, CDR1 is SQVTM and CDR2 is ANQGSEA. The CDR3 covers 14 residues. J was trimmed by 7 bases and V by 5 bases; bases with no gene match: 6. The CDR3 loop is CSVQTSGSGNEQFF. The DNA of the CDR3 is TGCAGCGTTCAGACTAGCGGGAGTGGGAATGAGCAGTTCTTC.

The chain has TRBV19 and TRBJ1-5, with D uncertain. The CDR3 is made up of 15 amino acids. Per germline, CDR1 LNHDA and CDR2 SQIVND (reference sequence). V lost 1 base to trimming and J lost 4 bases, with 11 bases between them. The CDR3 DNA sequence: TGTGCCAGTAGTATAGTGTCGACGGGAAATCAGCCCCAGCATTTT. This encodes CASSIVSTGNQPQHF.

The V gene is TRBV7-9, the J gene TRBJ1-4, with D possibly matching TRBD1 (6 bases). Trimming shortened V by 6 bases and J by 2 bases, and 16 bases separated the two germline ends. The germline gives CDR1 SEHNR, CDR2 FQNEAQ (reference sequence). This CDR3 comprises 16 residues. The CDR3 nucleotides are TGTGCCAGCAGTTACAGGGTAGCTTCGACTAATGAAAAACTGTTTTTT. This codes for CASSYRVASTNEKLFF. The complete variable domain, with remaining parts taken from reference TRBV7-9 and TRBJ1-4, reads DTGVSQNPRHKITKRGQNVTFRCDPISEHNRLYWYRQTLGQGPEFLTYFQNEAQLEKSRLLSDRFSAERPKGSFSTLEIQRTEQGDSAMYLCASSYRVASTNEKLFFGSGTQLSVL.

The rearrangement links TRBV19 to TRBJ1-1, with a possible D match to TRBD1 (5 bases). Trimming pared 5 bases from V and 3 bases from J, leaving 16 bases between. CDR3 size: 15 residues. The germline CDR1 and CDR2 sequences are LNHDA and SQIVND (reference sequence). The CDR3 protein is CASSPLGGGDTEAFF. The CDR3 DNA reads TGTGCCAGTAGTCCGTTGGGGGGTGGGGACACTGAAGCTTTCTTT.

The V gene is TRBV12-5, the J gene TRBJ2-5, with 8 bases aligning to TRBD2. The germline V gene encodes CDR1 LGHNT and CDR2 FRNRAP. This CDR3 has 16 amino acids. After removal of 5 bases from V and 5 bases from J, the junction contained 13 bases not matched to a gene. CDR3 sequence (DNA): TGTGCTAGTGGTCCCGGGAGGGCCGGTCGGATGGAGACCCAGTACTTC. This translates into CASGPGRAGRMETQYF.

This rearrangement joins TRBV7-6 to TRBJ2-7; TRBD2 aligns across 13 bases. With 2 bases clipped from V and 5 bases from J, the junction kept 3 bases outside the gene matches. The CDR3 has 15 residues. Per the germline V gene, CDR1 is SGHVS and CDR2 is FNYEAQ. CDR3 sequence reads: CASSLWTSGSDEQYF. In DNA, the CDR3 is TGTGCCAGCAGCTTATGGACTAGCGGGAGCGACGAGCAGTACTTC.